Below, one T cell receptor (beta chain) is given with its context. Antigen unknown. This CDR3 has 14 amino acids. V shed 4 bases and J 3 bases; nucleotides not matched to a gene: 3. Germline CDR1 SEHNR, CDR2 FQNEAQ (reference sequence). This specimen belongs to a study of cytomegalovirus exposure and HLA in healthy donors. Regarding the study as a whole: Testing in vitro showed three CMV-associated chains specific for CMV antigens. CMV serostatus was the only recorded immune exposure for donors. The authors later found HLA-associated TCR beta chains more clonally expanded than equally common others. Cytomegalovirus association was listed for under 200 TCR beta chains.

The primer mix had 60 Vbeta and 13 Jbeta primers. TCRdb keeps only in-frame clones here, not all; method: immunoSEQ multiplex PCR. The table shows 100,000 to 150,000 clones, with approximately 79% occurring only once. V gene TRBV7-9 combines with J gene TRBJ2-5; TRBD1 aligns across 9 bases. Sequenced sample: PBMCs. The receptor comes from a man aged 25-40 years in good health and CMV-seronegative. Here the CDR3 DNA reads TGTGCCAGCAGCTCTCGGGACAGGGAAGAGACCCAGTACTTC. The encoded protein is CASSSRDREETQYF.